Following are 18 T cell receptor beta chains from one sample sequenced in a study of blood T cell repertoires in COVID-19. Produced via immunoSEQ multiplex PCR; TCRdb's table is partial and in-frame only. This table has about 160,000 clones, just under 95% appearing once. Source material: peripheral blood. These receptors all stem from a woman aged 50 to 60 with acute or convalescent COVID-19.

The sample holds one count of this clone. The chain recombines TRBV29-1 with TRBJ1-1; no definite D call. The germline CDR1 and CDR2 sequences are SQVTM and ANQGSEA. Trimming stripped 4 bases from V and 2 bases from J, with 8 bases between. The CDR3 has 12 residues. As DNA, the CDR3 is TGCAGCGTTGTTTGGAGTAACACTGAAGCTTTCTTT. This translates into CSVVWSNTEAFF.

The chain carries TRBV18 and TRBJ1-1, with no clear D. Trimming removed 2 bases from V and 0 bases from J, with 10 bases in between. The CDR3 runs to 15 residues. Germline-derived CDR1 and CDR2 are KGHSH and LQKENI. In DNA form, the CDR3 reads TGTGCCAGCTCACCATCCGTGCAGATGAACACTGAAGCTTTCTTT. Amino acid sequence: CASSPSVQMNTEAFF.

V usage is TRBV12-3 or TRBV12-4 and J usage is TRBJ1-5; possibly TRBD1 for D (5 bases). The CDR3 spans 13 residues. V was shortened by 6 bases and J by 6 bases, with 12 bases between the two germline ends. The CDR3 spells CASSGGRRQPQHF. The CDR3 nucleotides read TGTGCCAGCAGCGGGGGACGTCGTCAGCCCCAGCATTTT.

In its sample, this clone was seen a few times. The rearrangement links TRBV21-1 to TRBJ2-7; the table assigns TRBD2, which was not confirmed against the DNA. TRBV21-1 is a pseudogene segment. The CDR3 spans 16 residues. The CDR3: CASSGGEARSAYEQYF. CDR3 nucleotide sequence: TGTGCCAGCAGCGGGGGGGAAGCCCGCTCAGCCTACGAGCAGTACTTC.

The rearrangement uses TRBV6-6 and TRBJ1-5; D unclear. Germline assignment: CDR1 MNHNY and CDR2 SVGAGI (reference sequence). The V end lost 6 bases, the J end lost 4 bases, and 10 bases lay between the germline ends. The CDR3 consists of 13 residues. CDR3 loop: CASSPSANQPQHF. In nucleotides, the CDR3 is TGTGCCAGCAGCCCGAGCGCAAATCAGCCCCAGCATTTT.

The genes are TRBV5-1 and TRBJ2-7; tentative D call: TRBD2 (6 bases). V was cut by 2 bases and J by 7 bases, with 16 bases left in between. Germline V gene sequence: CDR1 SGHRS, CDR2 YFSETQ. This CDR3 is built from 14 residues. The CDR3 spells CASSFGTGEEEQYF. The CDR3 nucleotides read TGCGCCAGCAGCTTTGGGACCGGGGAGGAAGAGCAGTACTTC.

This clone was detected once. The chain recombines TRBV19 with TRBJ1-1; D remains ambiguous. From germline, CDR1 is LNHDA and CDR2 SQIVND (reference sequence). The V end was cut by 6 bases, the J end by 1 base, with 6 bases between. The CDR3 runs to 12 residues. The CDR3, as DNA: TGTGCCAGTAGCCGCGGGAACACTGAAGCTTTCTTT. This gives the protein CASSRGNTEAFF.

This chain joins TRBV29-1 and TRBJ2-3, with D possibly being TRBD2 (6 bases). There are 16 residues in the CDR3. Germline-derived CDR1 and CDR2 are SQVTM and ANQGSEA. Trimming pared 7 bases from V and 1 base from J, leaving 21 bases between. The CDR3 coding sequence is TGCAGCGCCGACGATGTGTTGGGGGGTGGCACAGATACGCAGTATTTT. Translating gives CSADDVLGGGTDTQYF.

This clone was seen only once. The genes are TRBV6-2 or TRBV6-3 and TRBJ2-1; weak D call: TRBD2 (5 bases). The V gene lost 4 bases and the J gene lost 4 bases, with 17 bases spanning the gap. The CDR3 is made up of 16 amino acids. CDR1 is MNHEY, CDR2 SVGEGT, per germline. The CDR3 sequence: CASSFRPYTGYNEQFF. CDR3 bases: TGTGCCAGCAGTTTTAGACCCTACACGGGGTACAATGAGCAGTTCTTC.

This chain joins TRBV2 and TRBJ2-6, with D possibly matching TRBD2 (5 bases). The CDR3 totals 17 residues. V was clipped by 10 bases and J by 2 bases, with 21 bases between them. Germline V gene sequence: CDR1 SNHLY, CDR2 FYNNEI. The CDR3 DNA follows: TGTGCCACCACAAAGGGCGGGCTTGTGGCTGGGGCCAACGTCCTGACTTTC. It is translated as CATTKGGLVAGANVLTF.

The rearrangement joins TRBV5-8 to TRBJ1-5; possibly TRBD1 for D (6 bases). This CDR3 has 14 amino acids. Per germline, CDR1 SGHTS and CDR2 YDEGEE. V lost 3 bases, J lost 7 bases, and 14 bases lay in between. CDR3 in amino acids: CASSSRTAKQPQHF. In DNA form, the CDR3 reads TGTGCCAGCAGCTCTAGGACAGCAAAACAGCCCCAGCATTTT.

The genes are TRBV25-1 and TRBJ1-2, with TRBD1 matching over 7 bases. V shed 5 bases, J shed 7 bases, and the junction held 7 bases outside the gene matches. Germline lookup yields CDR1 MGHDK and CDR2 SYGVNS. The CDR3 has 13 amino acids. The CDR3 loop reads CASSTSHRGGYTF. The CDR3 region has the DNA TGTGCCAGCAGTACCAGCCACAGGGGTGGCTACACCTTC.

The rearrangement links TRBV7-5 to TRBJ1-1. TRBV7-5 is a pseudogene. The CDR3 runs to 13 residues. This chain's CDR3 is CARSLLGGTEAFF. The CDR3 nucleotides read TGTGCCAGAAGCCTCCTGGGGGGCACTGAAGCTTTCTTT.

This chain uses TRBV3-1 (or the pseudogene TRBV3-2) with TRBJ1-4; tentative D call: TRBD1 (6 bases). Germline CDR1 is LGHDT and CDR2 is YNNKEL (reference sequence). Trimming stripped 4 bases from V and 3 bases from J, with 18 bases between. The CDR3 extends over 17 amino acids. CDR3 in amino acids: CASSPHGATGPNEKLFF. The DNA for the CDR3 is TGTGCCAGCAGCCCCCACGGGGCGACAGGTCCTAATGAAAAACTGTTTTTT.

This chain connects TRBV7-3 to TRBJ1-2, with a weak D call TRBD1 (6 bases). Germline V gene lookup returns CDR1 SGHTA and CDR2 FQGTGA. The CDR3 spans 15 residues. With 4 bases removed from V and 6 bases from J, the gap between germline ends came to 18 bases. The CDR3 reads CASSSTQGALDGYTF. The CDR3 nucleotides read TGTGCCAGCAGCTCGACACAGGGTGCGCTAGATGGCTACACCTTC.

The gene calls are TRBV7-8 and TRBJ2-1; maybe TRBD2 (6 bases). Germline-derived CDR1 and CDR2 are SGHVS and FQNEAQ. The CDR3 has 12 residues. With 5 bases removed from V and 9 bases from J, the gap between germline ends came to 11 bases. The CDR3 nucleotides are TGTGCCAGCAGCCGCCCCGGGGGTGAGCAGTTCTTC. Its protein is CASSRPGGEQFF.

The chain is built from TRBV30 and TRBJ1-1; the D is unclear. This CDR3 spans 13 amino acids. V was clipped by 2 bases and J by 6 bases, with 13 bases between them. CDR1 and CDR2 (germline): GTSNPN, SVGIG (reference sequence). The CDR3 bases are TGTGCCTGGAGTAGGCGAGGTGACTCTGAAGCTTTCTTT. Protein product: CAWSRRGDSEAFF.

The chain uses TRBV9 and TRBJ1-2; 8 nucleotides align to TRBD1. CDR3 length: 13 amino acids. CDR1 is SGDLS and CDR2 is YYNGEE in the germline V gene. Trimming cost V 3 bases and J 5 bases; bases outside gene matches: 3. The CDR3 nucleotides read TGTGCCAGCAGCGGGACAGGGCGGTATGGCTACACCTTC. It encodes CASSGTGRYGYTF.